A single sample gave rise to the 31 T cell receptor beta chains below, sequenced in a study of shared clonotypes between healthy human individuals. Profiled with immunoSEQ multiplex PCR; TCRdb holds only in-frame clones, not every one. Found here are about 560,000 clones, about 80% of them singletons; the top ten hold more than 10%. The source material was PBMCs. The receptors here all came from a woman in her forties in good health. Some clones in this sample may be carry-over from other donors' samples.

The J gene is TRBJ2-7, the V gene TRBV9; TRBD1 is a possible D gene (6 bases). The CDR3 length is 14 residues. Trimming removed 4 bases from V and 6 bases from J, with 17 bases in between. Germline lookup yields CDR1 SGDLS and CDR2 YYNGEE. Written as DNA, the CDR3 is TGTGCCAGCAGCTTGAGGATGGGGGCGGTCGAGCAGTACTTC. As protein: CASSLRMGAVEQYF.

The chain's CDR3 is CATRRGSGEQYF. Written as DNA, the CDR3 is TGTGCCACACGAAGGGGTTCGGGCGAGCAGTACTTC. The chain employs TRBV28 and TRBJ2-7; possibly TRBD1 for D (5 bases). The CDR3 loop spans 12 amino acids. Germline CDR1 MDHEN, CDR2 SYDVKM. V was shortened by 10 bases and J by 6 bases, with 16 bases between the two germline ends.

This clone was recorded a few times. This rearrangement joins TRBV19 to TRBJ1-1, with D unclear. Germline lookup yields CDR1 LNHDA and CDR2 SQIVND (reference sequence). This CDR3 comprises 15 residues. V lost 1 base and J lost 0, with 9 bases in between. The chain's CDR3 is CASSIGGWMNTEAFF. For the CDR3, the DNA is TGTGCCAGTAGTATAGGAGGGTGGATGAACACTGAAGCTTTCTTT.

The rearrangement joins TRBV7-2 to TRBJ1-5; the match to TRBD1 covers 8 bases. After removal of 5 bases from V and 7 bases from J, the junction contained 10 bases not matched to a gene. The CDR3 has 15 residues. Germline-derived CDR1 and CDR2 are SGHTA and FQGNSA. CDR3 sequence reads: CASSPRTGSGQPQHF. In DNA form, the CDR3 reads TGTGCCAGCAGCCCCCGGACAGGGAGTGGGCAGCCCCAGCATTTT.

V and J are TRBV4-2 and TRBJ1-4, with a possible D match to TRBD1 (5 bases). Trimming removed 0 bases at V and 6 bases at J, with 14 bases between. Germline assignment: CDR1 LGHNA and CDR2 YNFKEQ. The length of the CDR3 is 16 residues. CDR3 DNA: TGTGCCAGCAGCCAAGAGGGTTTGGGGGAACATGAAAAACTGTTTTTT. Its protein is CASSQEGLGEHEKLFF.

This clone was recorded a few times. This chain joins TRBV28 and TRBJ2-5, with D hard to call. With 4 bases removed from V and 5 bases from J, the gap between germline ends came to 8 bases. Germline-derived CDR1 and CDR2 are MDHEN and SYDVKM. This CDR3 is built from 12 residues. The CDR3 is CASSSVVETQYF. Here the CDR3 DNA reads TGTGCCAGCAGTTCGGTCGTGGAGACCCAGTACTTC.

The genes are TRBV19 and TRBJ2-2; D is unresolved. V lost 2 bases and J lost 2, with 9 bases in between. The CDR3 extends over 15 amino acids. CDR1 and CDR2 (germline): LNHDA, SQIVND (reference sequence). The CDR3 here is CASSITSANTGELFF. The DNA for the CDR3 is TGTGCCAGTAGTATAACAAGCGCAAACACCGGGGAGCTGTTTTTT.

This clone turned up a few times. The chain links TRBV5-6 to TRBJ1-2; 10 nucleotides agree with TRBD1. The CDR3 runs to 13 residues. V shed 6 bases and J 4 bases; nucleotides not matched to a gene: 3. Germline-derived CDR1 and CDR2 are SGHDT and YYEEEE. The CDR3 sequence: CASTRDRGYGYTF. The CDR3 nucleotides read TGTGCCAGCACCAGGGACAGGGGCTATGGCTACACCTTC. Using reference TRBV5-6 and TRBJ1-2 for the parts outside the CDR3, the full variable domain is DAGVTQSPTHLIKTRGQQVTLRCSPKSGHDTVSWYQQALGQGPQFIFQYYEEEERQRGNFPDRFSGHQFPNYSSELNVNALLLGDSALYLCASTRDRGYGYTFGSGTRLTVV.

This clone occurred a few times. Distinct nucleotide sequences in the sample also encode this CDR3. The rearrangement uses TRBV18 and TRBJ2-7, with unresolved D. V was clipped by 2 bases and J by 5 bases, with 4 bases between them. The CDR3 spans 11 residues. CDR1 is KGHSH, CDR2 LQKENI, per germline. The CDR3 nucleotides read TGTGCCAGCTCACCAGGGCACGAGCAGTACTTC. This codes for CASSPGHEQYF.

This clone appeared a few times. This chain joins TRBV19 and TRBJ2-2; D not certain. CDR3 length equals 13 residues. The germline V gene has CDR1 LNHDA and CDR2 SQIVND (reference sequence). V shed 5 bases and J shed 2 bases, with 6 bases lying between them. In DNA form, the CDR3 reads TGTGCCAGTAGTTTAGCTAACACCGGGGAGCTGTTTTTT. It specifies CASSLANTGELFF. The full variable domain, in which reference TRBV19 and TRBJ2-2 provide the parts outside the CDR3, is DGGITQSPKYLFRKEGQNVTLSCEQNLNHDAMYWYRQDPGQGLRLIYYSQIVNDFQKGDIAEGYSVSREKKESFPLTVTSAQKNPTAFYLCASSLANTGELFFGEGSRLTVL.

This clone was picked up a small number of times. V gene TRBV2 combines with J gene TRBJ1-1; D is unresolved. V lost 6 bases, J lost 0 bases, and 8 bases lay in between. The CDR3 covers 13 residues. Germline loops: CDR1 SNHLY, CDR2 FYNNEI. The CDR3, as DNA: TGTGCCAGCAGGGCCAACATGAACACTGAAGCTTTCTTT. Translation: CASRANMNTEAFF.

This chain connects TRBV7-9 to TRBJ1-1, with 7 nucleotides matching TRBD1. The germline V gene has CDR1 SEHNR and CDR2 FQNEAQ (reference sequence). The CDR3 covers 14 residues. Unmatched junction bases numbered 2, after V lost 3 bases and J lost 1 base. The CDR3 nucleotides read TGTGCCAGCAGCTTGAGACAGGGGAACACTGAAGCTTTCTTT. It translates to CASSLRQGNTEAFF.

V is TRBV28 and J is TRBJ2-6; TRBD1 aligns across 7 bases. The CDR3 spans 17 residues. Germline CDR1 is MDHEN and CDR2 is SYDVKM. With 5 bases clipped from V and 0 bases from J, the junction kept 7 bases outside the gene matches. CDR3 bases: TGTGCCAGCAGTCCCGGACAGGTTCCCTCTGGGGCCAACGTCCTGACTTTC. As protein: CASSPGQVPSGANVLTF.

V gene TRBV9 combines with J gene TRBJ1-1; 7 nucleotides line up with TRBD1. V shed 2 bases, J shed 6 bases, and the junction held 10 bases outside the gene matches. Germline-derived CDR1 and CDR2 are SGDLS and YYNGEE. There are 15 residues in the CDR3. CDR3 region: CASSVGEGAPPEAFF. In DNA, the CDR3 is TGTGCCAGCAGCGTTGGGGAGGGGGCCCCTCCTGAAGCTTTCTTT.

This chain connects TRBV11-2 to TRBJ2-2; 11 bases agree with TRBD2. This CDR3 has 18 residues. Germline V gives CDR1 SGHAT, CDR2 FQNNGV. J was trimmed by 4 bases and V by 0 bases; bases with no gene match: 7. The CDR3 DNA is TGTGCCAGCAGCTTAGATCTTAATAGCGGGAGGGTCACCGGGGAGCTGTTTTTT. Translation: CASSLDLNSGRVTGELFF.

The chain carries TRBV28 and TRBJ2-4; tentative D call: TRBD2 (5 bases). From germline, CDR1 is MDHEN and CDR2 SYDVKM. This CDR3 spans 17 amino acids. V was pared by 2 bases and J by 2 bases, with 16 bases between. CDR3 bases: TGTGCCAGCAGTTTAATCGGGGTGAGACCGTCCAAAAACATTCAGTACTTC. Translated, it gives CASSLIGVRPSKNIQYF. The full variable domain, in which reference TRBV28 and TRBJ2-4 provide the parts outside the CDR3, is DVKVTQSSRYLVKRTGEKVFLECVQDMDHENMFWYRQDPGLGLRLIYFSYDVKMKEKGDIPEGYSVSREKKERFSLILESASTNQTSMYLCASSLIGVRPSKNIQYFGAGTRLSVL.

This clone has at least ten counts. The rearrangement links TRBV28 to TRBJ2-5; D possibly corresponds to TRBD2 (6 bases). CDR3 length equals 14 residues. V gave up 8 bases and J gave up 4 bases, with 17 bases separating them. Germline CDR1 reads MDHEN; CDR2 reads SYDVKM. The CDR3 spells CASRDFRRGETQYF. CDR3 DNA: TGTGCCAGCCGGGACTTCCGGAGGGGAGAGACCCAGTACTTC.

The chain employs TRBV7-9 and TRBJ1-6; TRBD1 might be the D (5 bases). Trimming pared 1 base from V and 7 bases from J, leaving 8 bases between. The germline gives CDR1 SEHNR, CDR2 FQNEAQ (reference sequence). The CDR3 spans 14 residues. The CDR3 nucleotides read TGTGCCAGCAGCTTAGGGGGCACAAATTCACCCCTCCACTTT. It is translated as CASSLGGTNSPLHF.

The rearrangement uses TRBV28 and TRBJ1-2; perhaps TRBD1 as D (5 bases). The CDR3 runs to 16 residues. Germline assignment: CDR1 MDHEN and CDR2 SYDVKM. V dropped 3 bases and J dropped 7 bases, with 21 bases sitting between them. Here the CDR3 DNA reads TGTGCCAGCAGTTTTAGGCCAGGGAGGAGGGTTGGTGGCTACACCTTC. Amino acid sequence: CASSFRPGRRVGGYTF.

This sequence joins TRBV7-2 and TRBJ1-1; D unresolved. Trimming cost V 3 bases and J 3 bases, with 8 bases left between them. The CDR3 has 13 amino acids. Per the germline V gene, CDR1 is SGHTA and CDR2 is FQGNSA. The CDR3 bases are TGTGCCAGCAGCTTGGAGCTACACACTGAAGCTTTCTTT. It translates to CASSLELHTEAFF.

V usage is TRBV7-2 and J usage is TRBJ1-2, with a weak D call TRBD1 (5 bases). Germline CDR1 SGHTA, CDR2 FQGNSA. This CDR3 region has 13 residues. Trimming pared 2 bases from V and 4 bases from J, leaving 8 bases between. CDR3 sequence reads: CASSLRQLYGYTF. The CDR3 DNA reads as TGTGCCAGCAGCTTACGACAGCTCTATGGCTACACCTTC.

The rearrangement uses TRBV7-2 and TRBJ2-1; D may be TRBD1 (6 bases). Germline V gene sequence: CDR1 SGHTA, CDR2 FQGNSA. CDR3 length: 15 residues. The V end was cut by 5 bases, the J end by 10 bases, with 21 bases between. The CDR3 DNA sequence: TGTGCCAGCAGCCCCCAGGTTGGGGTAGGGGGAGAGCAGTTCTTC. As protein: CASSPQVGVGGEQFF. Together with reference TRBV7-2 and TRBJ2-1, the CDR3 gives the full variable domain: GAGVSQSPSNKVTEKGKDVELRCDPISGHTALYWYRQSLGQGLEFLIYFQGNSAPDKSGLPSDRFSAERTGGSVSTLTIQRTQQEDSAVYLCASSPQVGVGGEQFFGPGTRLTVL.

Points on this clone: A much larger clonotype is one base distant, so this may be a read error. The chain couples TRBV7-8 to TRBJ1-1, with D possibly TRBD1 on 5 matching bases. V lost 5 bases, J lost 10 bases, and 14 bases lay in between. Germline CDR1 reads SGHVS; CDR2 reads FQNEAQ. This CDR3 is built from 12 residues. CDR3 amino acids: CASSDQGLGAFF. The CDR3 region has the DNA TGTGCCAGCAGCGATCAGGGACTCGGAGCTTTCTTT.

The sample holds a few counts of this clone. The J gene is TRBJ2-3, the V gene TRBV4-2; 8 nucleotides match TRBD2. The junction had 5 bases not matched to a gene; V was cut back by 0 bases and J by 3 bases. Germline V lookup: CDR1 LGHNA, CDR2 YNFKEQ. The CDR3 is 16 amino acids. CDR3 in DNA: TGTGCCAGCAGCCAAGATTGGGCGGGAGGAACAGATACGCAGTATTTT. As protein: CASSQDWAGGTDTQYF.

The chain carries TRBV19 and TRBJ2-1, with D perhaps TRBD1 (6 bases). The CDR3 spans 16 residues. Trimming took 9 bases from V and 3 from J, leaving 21 bases between them. Germline values: CDR1 LNHDA, CDR2 SQIVND (reference sequence). The CDR3 loop reads CARTTKDVDSYNEQFF. The DNA for the CDR3 is TGTGCCAGAACTACCAAGGATGTGGACAGCTACAATGAGCAGTTCTTC.

The chain uses TRBV6-1 and TRBJ1-2, with TRBD1 as a possible D gene (5 bases). Germline CDR1 and CDR2: MNHNS and SASEGT. V dropped 2 bases and J dropped 8 bases, with 21 bases sitting between them. The CDR3 totals 16 residues. The CDR3 reads CASSELWVGPTRGYTF. The DNA of the CDR3 is TGTGCCAGCAGTGAATTGTGGGTGGGGCCAACTCGGGGCTACACCTTC.

The count of this clone is one. The chain combines TRBV11-1 with TRBJ2-4, with unresolved D. The CDR3 consists of 15 residues. Germline V CDR1 and CDR2: SGHAT, FQDESV (reference sequence). V was clipped by 5 bases and J by 4 bases, with 15 bases between them. The CDR3 here is CASSPFKSSKNIQYF. DNA of the CDR3: TGTGCCAGCAGCCCGTTCAAATCGTCAAAAAACATTCAGTACTTC. Looking up the rest from reference TRBV11-1 and TRBJ2-4 gives the full variable domain: EAEVAQSPRYKITEKSQAVAFWCDPISGHATLYWYRQILGQGPELLVQFQDESVVDDSQLPKDRFSAERLKGVDSTLKIQPAELGDSAMYLCASSPFKSSKNIQYFGAGTRLSVL.

V usage is TRBV18 and J usage is TRBJ2-1; 16 positions match TRBD2. V trimming: 3 bases; J trimming: 1 base; junction bases outside the gene matches: 6. The germline CDR1 and CDR2 sequences are KGHSH and LQKENI. CDR3 length: 19 residues. The CDR3 DNA follows: TGTGCCAGCTCACCGGGACTAGCGGGAGGGCAAGGGTCCTACAATGAGCAGTTCTTC. It codes for CASSPGLAGGQGSYNEQFF.

Remarks on this clone: Given a much more abundant clone one base away, this may be a read error. The chain uses TRBV7-9 and TRBJ2-5, with 8 bases fitting TRBD2. Germline V CDR1 and CDR2: SEHNR, FQNEAQ (reference sequence). The CDR3 is 15 amino acids. The CDR3 here is CTSSKLADVIKTQYF. CDR3 nucleotide sequence: TGTACCAGCAGCAAACTAGCGGACGTTATAAAGACCCAGTACTTC.

The genes are TRBV5-1 and TRBJ1-3; D ambiguous. Trimming pared 0 bases from V and 4 bases from J, leaving 14 bases between. CDR1 is SGHRS and CDR2 is YFSETQ in the germline V gene. CDR3 size: 16 residues. The CDR3 region has the DNA TGCGCCAGCAGCTTGGTTGGGCCCAGCGCCGGAAACACCATATATTTT. Residues: CASSLVGPSAGNTIYF.

The CDR3 here is CASSLSRGTRQYF. Written as DNA, the CDR3 is TGTGCCAGCAGTTTAAGCCGGGGAACAAGGCAGTACTTC. The chain recombines TRBV28 with TRBJ2-7; D is possibly TRBD2 (5 bases). V lost 2 bases to trimming and J lost 9 bases, with 14 bases between them. The CDR3 has 13 amino acids. Germline V lookup: CDR1 MDHEN, CDR2 SYDVKM.